This T cell receptor (beta chain) was sequenced in a study of blood T cell repertoires in COVID-19. Study at large: The cDNA or gDNA used as material had been derived from T cells, B-cell-depleted T cells, or PBMCs.

The V gene end was trimmed by 4 bases and the J gene end by 6 bases; junction bases not matched to a gene: 5. CDR3 size: 13 residues. CDR1 and CDR2 (germline): GTSNPN, SVGIG (reference sequence). The repertoire was sequenced with immunoSEQ multiplex PCR; TCRdb's copy has only in-frame clones and lacks some. Of 230,000 or so clones in the sample, approximately 82% were seen once. The sample consisted of peripheral blood. The clonotype was recovered from a woman in her thirties or forties who had recovered from COVID-19. The chain employs TRBV30 and TRBJ1-2; 10 positions agree with TRBD1. The CDR3 reads CAWTRGTGDGYTF. The CDR3 coding sequence is TGTGCCTGGACTAGAGGGACAGGGGATGGCTACACCTTC.